One sample yielded the 20 T cell receptor beta chains listed below, sequenced in a study of T cell responses to AZD1222 COVID-19 vaccine. Method: immunoSEQ multiplex PCR; TCRdb's copy keeps in-frame clones and lacks some. The sample gives over 110,000 clones, just over 90% of which show up once; 5.1% is in the top ten. Material: peripheral blood, obtained on day 0 of AZD1222 vaccination. These receptors came from an adult in good health.

The V and J genes are TRBV12-5 and TRBJ1-1; weak D call: TRBD1 (5 bases). Deletions cut 0 bases from V and 8 bases from J, with 13 bases between. Per the germline V gene, CDR1 is LGHNT and CDR2 is FRNRAP. The CDR3 sequence is 14 residues long. The CDR3 region has the DNA TGTGCTAGTGGTTTGGTACATCAGGGAGTCGAAGCTTTCTTT. Translating gives CASGLVHQGVEAFF. Drawing the rest from reference TRBV12-5 and TRBJ1-1, the complete variable domain is DARVTQTPRHKVTEMGQEVTMRCQPILGHNTVFWYRQTMMQGLELLAYFRNRAPLDDSGMPKDRFSAEMPDATLATLKIQPSEPRDSAVYFCASGLVHQGVEAFFGQGTRLTVV.

This chain joins TRBV7-8 and TRBJ2-7, with 8 bases matching TRBD1. V lost 1 base to trimming and J lost 6 bases; unmatched junction nucleotides: 11. Germline V CDR1 and CDR2: SGHVS, FQNEAQ. The CDR3 is 16 residues long. The CDR3 bases are TGTGCCAGCAGCTTAGTTCCGCCGGGGACAGGTTCCGAGCAGTACTTC. This encodes CASSLVPPGTGSEQYF.

The rearrangement uses TRBV25-1 and TRBJ1-1; 10 bases match TRBD1. J gave up 3 bases and V 2 bases, and 3 bases lay outside the gene matches. CDR3 length: 15 residues. Germline CDR1 reads MGHDK; CDR2 reads SYGVNS. The CDR3 DNA is TGTGCCAGCAGTGAACCGGGACAGGGGTACACTGAAGCTTTCTTT. Protein: CASSEPGQGYTEAFF.

The chain couples TRBV10-3 to TRBJ2-7, with TRBD2 matching over 10 bases. There are 21 residues in the CDR3. With 6 bases clipped from V and 1 base from J, the junction kept 24 bases outside the gene matches. The germline CDR1 and CDR2 sequences are ENHRY and SYGVKD. Written as DNA, the CDR3 is TGTGCCATCAGCGCGAGGGAGACCGAGCGGAAGCGGGAGGGGGTGTCCTACGAGCAGTACTTC. The encoded protein is CAISARETERKREGVSYEQYF.

The CDR3 spells CASSQGSAIDSNQPQHF. The CDR3 bases are TGTGCCAGCAGCCAGGGCTCGGCCATAGATAGCAATCAGCCCCAGCATTTT. The rearrangement links TRBV7-9 to TRBJ1-5; perhaps TRBD1 as D (5 bases). The CDR3 is 17 amino acids. Germline V gene lookup returns CDR1 SEHNR and CDR2 FQNEAQ (reference sequence). The germline V and J ends were trimmed by 5 bases and 0 bases, with 17 bases remaining between them.

This chain's CDR3 is CAQVASTGELFF. DNA of the CDR3: TGTGCCCAAGTGGCCAGCACCGGGGAGCTGTTTTTT. The chain uses TRBV12-3 or TRBV12-4 and TRBJ2-2, with D unresolved. Trimming took 11 bases from V and 4 from J, leaving 11 bases between them. CDR3 length equals 12 residues.

The genes are TRBV9 and TRBJ2-5; TRBD1 aligns across 9 bases. V was pared by 3 bases and J by 0 bases, with 3 bases of the junction left unmatched. CDR1 is SGDLS, CDR2 YYNGEE, per germline. The length of the CDR3 is 15 residues. The CDR3 coding sequence is TGTGCCAGCAGCGGGACAGGGGCCGACCAAGAGACCCAGTACTTC. Its translation is CASSGTGADQETQYF. Drawing the rest from reference TRBV9 and TRBJ2-5, the complete variable domain is DSGVTQTPKHLITATGQRVTLRCSPRSGDLSVYWYQQSLDQGLQFLIQYYNGEERAKGNILERFSAQQFPDLHSELNLSSLELGDSALYFCASSGTGADQETQYFGPGTRLLVL.

The chain joins TRBV7-9 to TRBJ1-2, with TRBD1 as a possible D gene (6 bases). The CDR3 has 19 residues. The V end was cut by 5 bases, the J end by 1 base, with 26 bases between. Germline values: CDR1 SEHNR, CDR2 FQNEAQ (reference sequence). CDR3 nucleotide sequence: TGTGCCAGCAGCCCTGCGCCTCCAGACAGGTCCCTAATTAACTATGGCTACACCTTC. Amino acids: CASSPAPPDRSLINYGYTF. Complete variable domain (other parts from reference TRBV7-9 and TRBJ1-2): DTGVSQNPRHKITKRGQNVTFRCDPISEHNRLYWYRQTLGQGPEFLTYFQNEAQLEKSRLLSDRFSAERPKGSFSTLEIQRTEQGDSAMYLCASSPAPPDRSLINYGYTFGSGTRLTVV.

The chain uses TRBV7-2 and TRBJ2-1, with 8 bases matching TRBD2. Germline-derived CDR1 and CDR2 are SGHTA and FQGNSA. V lost 5 bases and J lost 4; bases outside the gene matches: 7. The CDR3 runs to 15 residues. The CDR3 loop reads CASSPGGGTYNEQFF. CDR3 DNA: TGTGCCAGCAGCCCTGGCGGGGGGACATACAATGAGCAGTTCTTC.

Worth noting for this clone: Additional DNA sequences in this sample encode the identical CDR3. The chain recombines TRBV29-1 with TRBJ2-5, with unresolved D. The CDR3 is made up of 12 amino acids. The germline V gene has CDR1 SQVTM and CDR2 ANQGSEA. V lost 4 bases to trimming and J lost 1 base, with 7 bases between them. CDR3 amino acids: CSVAVSQETQYF. The CDR3 DNA reads TGCAGCGTTGCTGTCTCCCAAGAGACCCAGTACTTC.

This rearrangement joins TRBV4-3 to TRBJ1-6; TRBD1 is a possible D gene (6 bases). Per the germline V gene, CDR1 is LGHNA and CDR2 is YSLEER. V lost 1 base, J lost 8 bases, and 12 bases lay in between. The CDR3 consists of 15 residues. CDR3 bases: TGCGCCAGCAGCCAAGTTGGGGGGGCGGATTCACCCCTCCACTTT. This encodes CASSQVGGADSPLHF.

The V call is TRBV28, the J call TRBJ2-7; 9 bases align to TRBD1. Germline V gene lookup returns CDR1 MDHEN and CDR2 SYDVKM. CDR3 length equals 15 residues. Unmatched junction bases numbered 7, after V lost 5 bases and J lost 2 bases. The CDR3 loop is CASSLPQGATYEQYF. As DNA, the CDR3 is TGTGCCAGCAGTCTCCCACAGGGGGCCACCTACGAGCAGTACTTC.

V gene TRBV21-1 combines with J gene TRBJ2-1; no DNA check was done on the table's D call, TRBD1. TRBV21-1 is shown as a pseudogene. The CDR3 extends over 18 amino acids. In DNA, the CDR3 is TGTGCCAGCATCTTCTTAACGGTGGGGGACAGGGGATACAATGAGCAGTTCTTC. Translated, it gives CASIFLTVGDRGYNEQFF.

V usage is TRBV9 and J usage is TRBJ2-7; 8 bases map to TRBD1. The ends lost 0 bases at V and 5 bases at J; junction bases unmatched: 4. This CDR3 is 14 amino acids long. Germline values: CDR1 SGDLS, CDR2 YYNGEE. CDR3 DNA: TGTGCCAGCAGCGTAGACGGCAGGGGGCACGAGCAGTACTTC. The encoded protein is CASSVDGRGHEQYF.

V and J are TRBV5-1 and TRBJ1-1, with unresolved D. This CDR3 has 13 residues. V lost 5 bases and J 1 base, leaving 9 bases between the germline ends. Germline V gene data show CDR1 as SGHRS and CDR2 as YFSETQ. The CDR3 nucleotides are TGCGCCAGCAGTCAGTTGAGGAACACTGAAGCTTTCTTT. Protein sequence: CASSQLRNTEAFF.

The chain has TRBV25-1 and TRBJ1-1; TRBD1 is a possible D gene (5 bases). The germline gives CDR1 MGHDK, CDR2 SYGVNS. The CDR3 is 11 residues long. V lost 2 bases, J lost 11 bases, and 9 bases lay in between. The CDR3 is CASSEGGAAFF. The CDR3 DNA is TGTGCCAGCAGTGAAGGGGGTGCTGCTTTCTTT.

This clone was found once. V gene TRBV6-5 combines with J gene TRBJ1-6, with 8 bases identical to TRBD1. The length of the CDR3 is 15 residues. Germline assignment: CDR1 MNHEY and CDR2 SVGAGI. With 4 bases clipped from V and 11 bases from J, the junction kept 10 bases outside the gene matches. The CDR3 nucleotides are TGTGCCAGCAGTTCTGGACAGGGTCTTATCACACCCCTCCACTTT. Protein sequence: CASSSGQGLITPLHF.

The V and J genes are TRBV4-3 and TRBJ1-3; unclear D gene. Germline CDR1 is LGHNA and CDR2 is YSLEER. Trimming removed 0 bases at V and 4 bases at J, with 10 bases between. CDR3 length equals 15 residues. The CDR3 is CASSQDTGVGNTIYF. CDR3 DNA: TGCGCCAGCAGCCAAGACACGGGAGTAGGAAACACCATATATTTT.

The chain joins TRBV10-2 to TRBJ1-1, with 7 bases lining up with TRBD1. This CDR3 has 13 residues. In germline, CDR1 is WSHSY, CDR2 SAAADI. With V trimmed by 3 bases and J by 3 bases, 1 base remained unmatched. This CDR3 reads CASSDQGDTEAFF. DNA for the CDR3: TGCGCCAGCAGTGACCAGGGGGACACTGAAGCTTTCTTT.

V and J are TRBV25-1 and TRBJ1-2, with TRBD1 matching 7 bases. Unmatched junction bases numbered 14, after V lost 2 bases and J lost 5 bases. This CDR3 comprises 17 residues. Germline V gene sequence: CDR1 MGHDK, CDR2 SYGVNS. For the CDR3, the DNA is TGTGCCAGCAGTGAACGACAGGGTGAGGGCTATGGGTATGGCTACACCTTC. Its protein product is CASSERQGEGYGYGYTF.